This T cell receptor (beta chain) is from a study of post-analysis software for immune sequencing data. General study points: Strong co-clustering by F measure linked samples that shared a preparation batch. Normalized Chao1 diversity in multiple sclerosis patients fell significantly below that of controls. Five or six TRBV segments, including TRBV5-6, TRBV5-1 and TRBV20-1, were more frequent in patients than controls.

Germline trimming cut 4 bases from V and 7 bases from J; bases unmatched to any gene: 8. The CDR3 loop spans 15 amino acids. Germline CDR1 is SGHRS and CDR2 is YFSETQ. Unique molecular identifiers were present in the TCR beta cDNA libraries. Around 460,000 cDNA molecules came from about 1 to 10 million T cells. TCRdb reprocessed the PCR reads via MiXCR and lists one record per CDR3 protein. The sample lists over 700,000 distinct CDR3 sequences; 25% to 30% were seen once. A remark on this clonotype: The antigen remains unidentified.

The receptor comes from a girl under 18 with multiple sclerosis. Sequences were obtained from blood. This chain connects TRBV5-1 to TRBJ1-6, with 7 bases lining up with TRBD1. The DNA of the CDR3 is TGCGCCAGCAGCAGGGACAGTGCCGGAAATTCACCCCTCCACTTT. Translation gives CASSRDSAGNSPLHF. Supplemented by reference TRBV5-1 and TRBJ1-6, the full variable domain reads KAGVTQTPRYLIKTRGQQVTLSCSPISGHRSVSWYQQTPGQGLQFLFEYFSETQRNKGNFPGRFSGRQFSNSRSEMNVSTLELGDSALYLCASSRDSAGNSPLHFGNGTRLTVT.